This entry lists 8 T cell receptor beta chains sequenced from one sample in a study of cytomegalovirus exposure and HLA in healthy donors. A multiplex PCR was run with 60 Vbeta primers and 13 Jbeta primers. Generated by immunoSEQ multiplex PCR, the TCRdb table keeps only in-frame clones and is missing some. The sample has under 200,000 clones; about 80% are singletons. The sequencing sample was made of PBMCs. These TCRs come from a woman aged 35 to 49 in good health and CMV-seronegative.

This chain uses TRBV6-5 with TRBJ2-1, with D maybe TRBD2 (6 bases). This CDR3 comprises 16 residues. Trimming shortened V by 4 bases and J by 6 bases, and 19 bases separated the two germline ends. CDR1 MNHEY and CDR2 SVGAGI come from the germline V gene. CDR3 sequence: CASSWRGRVVGNEQFF. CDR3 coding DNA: TGTGCCAGCAGTTGGCGGGGCAGGGTTGTCGGCAATGAGCAGTTCTTC.

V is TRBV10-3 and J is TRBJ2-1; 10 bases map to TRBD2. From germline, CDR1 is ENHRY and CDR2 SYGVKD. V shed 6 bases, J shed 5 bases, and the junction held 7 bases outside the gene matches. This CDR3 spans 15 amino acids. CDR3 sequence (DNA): TGTGCCATCAGGAAAGGACTAGCGGCGGACAATGAGCAGTTCTTC. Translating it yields CAIRKGLAADNEQFF.

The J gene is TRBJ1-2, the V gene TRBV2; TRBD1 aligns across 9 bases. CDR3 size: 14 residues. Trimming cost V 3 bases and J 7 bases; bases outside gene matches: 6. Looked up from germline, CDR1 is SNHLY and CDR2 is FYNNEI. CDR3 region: CASSDRDRVSGYTF. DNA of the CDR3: TGTGCCAGCAGTGATCGGGACAGGGTAAGTGGCTACACCTTC.

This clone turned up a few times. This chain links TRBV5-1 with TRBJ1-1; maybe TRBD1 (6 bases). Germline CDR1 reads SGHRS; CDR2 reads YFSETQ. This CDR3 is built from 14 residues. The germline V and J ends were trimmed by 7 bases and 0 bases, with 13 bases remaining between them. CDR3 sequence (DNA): TGCGCCAGCGGTACAGGGTCTATGAACACTGAAGCTTTCTTT. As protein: CASGTGSMNTEAFF. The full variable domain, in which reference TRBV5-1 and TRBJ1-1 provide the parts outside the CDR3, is KAGVTQTPRYLIKTRGQQVTLSCSPISGHRSVSWYQQTPGQGLQFLFEYFSETQRNKGNFPGRFSGRQFSNSRSEMNVSTLELGDSALYLCASGTGSMNTEAFFGQGTRLTVV.

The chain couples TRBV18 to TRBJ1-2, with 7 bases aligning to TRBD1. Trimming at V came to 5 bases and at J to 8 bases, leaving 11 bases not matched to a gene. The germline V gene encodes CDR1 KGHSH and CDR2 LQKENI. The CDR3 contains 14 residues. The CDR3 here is CASSSLPGGYGYTF. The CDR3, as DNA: TGTGCCAGCTCATCTCTGCCAGGGGGTTACGGCTACACCTTC.

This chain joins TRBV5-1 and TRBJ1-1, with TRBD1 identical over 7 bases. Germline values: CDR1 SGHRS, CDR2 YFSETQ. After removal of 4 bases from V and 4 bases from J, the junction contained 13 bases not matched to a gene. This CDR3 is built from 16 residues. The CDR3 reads CASSPINRGPGTEAFF. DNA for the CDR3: TGCGCCAGCAGCCCCATCAACAGGGGCCCAGGCACTGAAGCTTTCTTT.

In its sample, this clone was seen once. The CDR3 DNA follows: TGTGCCAGCAGCTTCAGACCGGGTCTGCAGTTCTTC. Translation: CASSFRPGLQFF. The chain couples TRBV7-2 to TRBJ2-1; D is undetermined. The CDR3 covers 12 residues. V shed 3 bases and J shed 12 bases, with 12 bases lying between them. Germline CDR1 is SGHTA and CDR2 is FQGNSA.

Here the CDR3 DNA reads TGTGCCAGCAGTGAATCTGCCGGGTCCCCCCAGCATTTT. Protein: CASSESAGSPQHF. The chain recombines TRBV25-1 with TRBJ1-5, with D unclear. V dropped 1 base and J dropped 10 bases, with 11 bases sitting between them. This CDR3 contains 13 residues. Germline V gene sequence: CDR1 MGHDK, CDR2 SYGVNS.